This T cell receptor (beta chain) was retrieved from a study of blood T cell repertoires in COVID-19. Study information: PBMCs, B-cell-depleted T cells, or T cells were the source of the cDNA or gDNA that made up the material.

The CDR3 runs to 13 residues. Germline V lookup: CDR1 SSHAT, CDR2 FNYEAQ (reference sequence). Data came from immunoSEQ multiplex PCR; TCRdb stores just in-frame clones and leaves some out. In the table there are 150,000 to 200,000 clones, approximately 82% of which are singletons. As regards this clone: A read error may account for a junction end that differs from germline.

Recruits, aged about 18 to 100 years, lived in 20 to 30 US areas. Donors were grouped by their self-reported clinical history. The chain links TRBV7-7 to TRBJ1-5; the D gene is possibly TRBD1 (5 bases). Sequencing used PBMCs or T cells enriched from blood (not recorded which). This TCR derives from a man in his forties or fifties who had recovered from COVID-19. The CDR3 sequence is CASSPGFSQPQHF. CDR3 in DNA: TGTGCTAGCAGCCCAGGGTTTAGTCAGCCCCAGCATTTT.